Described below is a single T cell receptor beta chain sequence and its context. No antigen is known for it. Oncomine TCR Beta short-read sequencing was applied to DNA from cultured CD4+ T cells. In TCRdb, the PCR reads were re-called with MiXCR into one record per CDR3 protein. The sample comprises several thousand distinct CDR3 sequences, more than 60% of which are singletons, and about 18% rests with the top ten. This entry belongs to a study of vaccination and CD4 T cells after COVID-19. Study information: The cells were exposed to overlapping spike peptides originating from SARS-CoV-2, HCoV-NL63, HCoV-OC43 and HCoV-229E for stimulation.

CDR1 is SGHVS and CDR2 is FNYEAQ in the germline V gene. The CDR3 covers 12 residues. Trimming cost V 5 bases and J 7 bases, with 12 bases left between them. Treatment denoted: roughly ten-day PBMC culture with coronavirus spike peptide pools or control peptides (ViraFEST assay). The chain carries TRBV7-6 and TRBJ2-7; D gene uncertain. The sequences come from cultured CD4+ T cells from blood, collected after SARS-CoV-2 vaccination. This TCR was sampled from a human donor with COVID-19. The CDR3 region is CASSQNLGEQYF. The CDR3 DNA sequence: TGTGCCAGCAGCCAAAACCTCGGGGAGCAGTACTTC.